This T cell receptor beta chain was retrieved from a study of T-cell reconstitution after alpha-beta-depleted transplantation in children. The CDR3 runs to 15 residues. In germline, CDR1 is DFQATT, CDR2 SNEGSKA (reference sequence). Deletions cut 2 bases from V and 0 bases from J, with 14 bases between. Researchers prepared the TCRbeta library using unique molecular identifiers, the study reports. MiXCR, run by TCRdb on the PCR reads, gives a single entry per CDR3 protein. The table shows 98,000 or so distinct CDR3 sequences, with more than 20% occurring only once. The chain joins TRBV20-1 to TRBJ2-7; D gene uncertain. The starting material was PBMCs, obtained before TCRalphabeta/CD19-depleted stem cell transplant. This receptor was taken from a boy younger than 10 with acute lymphoblastic leukemia, due to receive a stem cell transplant. The CDR3 nucleotides are TGCAGTGCTAGATCCCCGGTACCTCGCTCCTACGAGCAGTACTTC. It specifies CSARSPVPRSYEQYF.